This T cell receptor (beta chain) was sequenced during a study of blood T cell repertoires in COVID-19. Study-level background: Acute and convalescent COVID-19 samples came from the United States, Italy and Spain. Sample material is recorded as cDNA or gDNA derived from T cells, B-cell-depleted T cells, or PBMCs.

Germline values: CDR1 SGHRS, CDR2 YFSETQ. V lost 5 bases, J lost 1 base, and 13 bases stayed unmatched. CDR3 length equals 17 residues. The table came from immunoSEQ multiplex PCR; TCRdb's copy has only in-frame clones and leaves some out. The top ten clones hold 8.5% to 14% of a sample with roughly 75,000 clones, 82% of them seen once. This TCR was sampled from a man in his fifties with acute or convalescent COVID-19. Sequenced: peripheral blood. The chain uses TRBV5-1 and TRBJ2-3, with TRBD1 matching 7 bases. This CDR3 is CASRQGTVTGGTDTQYF. The CDR3 DNA follows: TGCGCCAGCAGACAAGGGACAGTTACTGGGGGCACAGATACGCAGTATTTT.